Below, 12 T cell receptor beta chains from the same sample are listed, as sequenced in a study of cytomegalovirus exposure and HLA in healthy donors (dated by TCRdb to the late 2010s). Library creation used the immunoSEQ multiplex PCR assay. A mixture of 60 forward primers for TCR Vbeta segments and 13 reverse primers for TCR Jbeta segments was used in the multiplex PCR. TCRdb took over this immuneACCESS table, retaining in-frame rearrangements with V and J assigned. Such tables are incomplete; in checked studies, under half of the missing clones stem from an unresolved V gene, and the remainder is unexplained. Recorded for this sample are approximately 150,000 clones; roughly 76% of them occurred a single time. Clones ranked in the top ten supply 4.9% of the sample. The sample was PBMCs. The source is a woman aged 18-29 years in good health and CMV-seropositive.

The J gene is TRBJ1-5, the V gene TRBV7-9; 9 bases match TRBD1. Germline CDR1 is SEHNR and CDR2 is FQNEAQ (reference sequence). The CDR3 runs to 18 residues. The V and J ends lost 1 base and 6 bases, in that order; junction bases with no gene match: 13. The CDR3 nucleotides are TGTGCCAGCAGCTTAGTAGCTGGTGGGGACAGGGAGTTTCAGCCCCAGCATTTT. Translated: CASSLVAGGDREFQPQHF.

This sequence joins TRBV19 and TRBJ2-7; 8 bases fit TRBD2. CDR3 length equals 17 residues. The junction had 12 bases not matched to a gene; V was cut back by 3 bases and J by 2 bases. Germline V gene lookup returns CDR1 LNHDA and CDR2 SQIVND (reference sequence). As DNA, the CDR3 is TGTGCCAGTAGTATGGGGGTTCGTAGCGGGATCACCTACGAGCAGTACTTC. This codes for CASSMGVRSGITYEQYF.

This chain joins TRBV19 and TRBJ1-6, with D possibly TRBD1 on 5 matching bases. Germline CDR1 is LNHDA and CDR2 is SQIVND (reference sequence). The CDR3 runs 17 residues. The germline V and J ends were trimmed by 5 bases and 7 bases, with 21 bases remaining between them. CDR3 bases: TGTGCCAGTAGTCAGGGCGAGATCAACCCGAGGAATTCACCCCTCCACTTT. Residues: CASSQGEINPRNSPLHF.

In DNA form, the CDR3 reads TGTGCCAGCAGCCCAAGGGCAGGGAACTATGGCTACACCTTC. It is translated as CASSPRAGNYGYTF. V is TRBV7-2 and J is TRBJ1-2, with a weak D call TRBD1 (5 bases). This CDR3 is built from 14 residues. From germline, CDR1 is SGHTA and CDR2 FQGNSA. Trimming pared 5 bases from V and 2 bases from J, leaving 12 bases between.

The gene calls are TRBV2 and TRBJ1-2; D may be TRBD1 (5 bases). V was cut by 6 bases and J by 6 bases, with 17 bases left in between. This CDR3 comprises 14 residues. CDR1 and CDR2 from the germline V gene are SNHLY and FYNNEI. CDR3 DNA sequence: TGTGCCAGCAGCCGCCAGGGCCCGTCTGATGGCTACACCTTC. Its translation: CASSRQGPSDGYTF.

The chain is built from TRBV28 and TRBJ1-2; no clear D gene. Germline V gene sequence: CDR1 MDHEN, CDR2 SYDVKM. The CDR3 sequence is 12 residues long. V was pared by 1 base and J by 5 bases, with 5 bases between. Here the CDR3 reads CASSLFGYGYTF. The CDR3, as DNA: TGTGCCAGCAGTTTATTCGGGTATGGCTACACCTTC.

With regard to this clone: Its ends do not fully match the called genes, so a read error is possible. This sequence joins TRBV7-9 and TRBJ2-2; D is possibly TRBD2 (6 bases). Germline V gene lookup returns CDR1 SEHNR and CDR2 FQNEAQ (reference sequence). The CDR3 extends over 16 amino acids. The CDR3 DNA follows: TGTTCCAGCAGCCAAGTGATGCAGGGAGGTACCGGGGAGCTGTTTTTT. Protein: CSSSQVMQGGTGELFF. Together with reference TRBV7-9 and TRBJ2-2, the CDR3 gives the full variable domain: DTGVSQNPRHKITKRGQNVTFRCDPISEHNRLYWYRQTLGQGPEFLTYFQNEAQLEKSRLLSDRFSAERPKGSFSTLEIQRTEQGDSAMYLCSSSQVMQGGTGELFFGEGSRLTVL.

The chain recombines TRBV2 with TRBJ2-1, with 15 bases aligning to TRBD2. The CDR3 loop spans 17 amino acids. Unmatched junction bases numbered 6, after V lost 7 bases and J lost 2 bases. Germline CDR1 is SNHLY and CDR2 is FYNNEI. The CDR3 protein is CASTGLAGGPTYNEQFF. The CDR3 nucleotides are TGTGCCAGCACGGGACTAGCGGGGGGACCAACCTACAATGAGCAGTTCTTC. Full variable domain (rest looked up from reference TRBV2 and TRBJ2-1): EPEVTQTPSHQVTQMGQEVILRCVPISNHLYFYWYRQILGQKVEFLVSFYNNEISEKSEIFDDQFSVERPDGSNFTLKIRSTKLEDSAMYFCASTGLAGGPTYNEQFFGPGTRLTVL.

The chain couples TRBV19 to TRBJ2-7; D not certain. This CDR3 is built from 14 residues. The germline V gene has CDR1 LNHDA and CDR2 SQIVND (reference sequence). Deletions cut 3 bases from V and 0 bases from J, with 9 bases between. The CDR3: CASSMVPGSYEQYF. The CDR3 coding sequence is TGTGCCAGTAGTATGGTCCCCGGCTCCTACGAGCAGTACTTC.

This clone was counted only a few times. The chain combines TRBV30 with TRBJ1-4, with a weak D call TRBD1 (6 bases). The V end was cut by 7 bases, the J end by 5 bases, with 14 bases between. The CDR3 runs to 13 residues. CDR1 GTSNPN and CDR2 SVGIG come from the germline V gene (reference sequence). The CDR3 nucleotides are TGTGCCTCCACGGACAGCCGAAATGAAAAACTGTTTTTT. This encodes CASTDSRNEKLFF.

The V and J genes are TRBV29-1 and TRBJ2-5, with a weak D call TRBD2 (5 bases). The germline CDR1 and CDR2 sequences are SQVTM and ANQGSEA. Trimming took 6 bases from V and 0 from J, leaving 17 bases between them. The CDR3 spans 15 residues. CDR3 sequence: CSVRGSDGYQETQYF. The CDR3 nucleotides are TGCAGCGTACGAGGGTCGGATGGCTACCAAGAGACCCAGTACTTC.

This clone was recorded a few times. The chain has TRBV6-5 and TRBJ1-3; D not certain. Trimming shortened V by 5 bases and J by 1 base, and 6 bases separated the two germline ends. The CDR3 loop spans 13 amino acids. CDR1 MNHEY and CDR2 SVGAGI come from the germline V gene. DNA for the CDR3: TGTGCCAGCAGTCGGGATTCTGGAAACACCATATATTTT. It encodes CASSRDSGNTIYF.